The 18 T cell receptor beta chains below all came from one sample that was sequenced in a study of human T cells and chemical hapten exposure. TCRdb passed the RACE reads through MiXCR, listing each CDR3 protein once. The repertoire holds some 45,000 distinct CDR3 sequences, with around 10% as singletons. Time point described: patch test 2, 6 weeks after DPC sensitization. Sample treatment: therapeutic diphenylcyclopropenone sensitization with weekly scalp DPC. Specimen: whole blood, collected in connection with sensitization to the hapten diphenylcyclopropenone (DPC). The receptor source for this set is a woman between 40 and 50 years old with alopecia areata. Some clones in this sample may be carry-over from other donors' samples.

The chain joins TRBV28 to TRBJ1-5, with 8 positions matching TRBD1. The germline gives CDR1 MDHEN, CDR2 SYDVKM. The CDR3 is 15 amino acids. Unmatched junction bases numbered 8, after V lost 6 bases and J lost 4 bases. In DNA form, the CDR3 reads TGTGCCAGCAGGGGGACAGGCTCTTGGAATCAGCCCCAGCATTTT. It encodes CASRGTGSWNQPQHF.

This clonotype was counted ten times or more. The V and J genes are TRBV29-1 and TRBJ2-1; 7 bases map to TRBD2. Germline CDR1 reads SQVTM; CDR2 reads ANQGSEA. The CDR3 is 15 residues long. The junction had 2 bases not matched to a gene; V was cut back by 0 bases and J by 0 bases. The CDR3 protein is CSVEEWGGSYNEQFF. CDR3 DNA: TGCAGCGTTGAAGAATGGGGGGGCTCCTACAATGAGCAGTTCTTC.

This clonotype was observed at least ten times. The chain carries TRBV7-9 and TRBJ2-3, with 7 bases fitting TRBD2. This CDR3 has 15 amino acids. After removal of 1 base from V and 1 base from J, the junction contained 2 bases not matched to a gene. Germline CDR1 is SEHNR and CDR2 is FQNEAQ (reference sequence). The CDR3, as DNA: TGTGCCAGCAGCTTAGGCGCGGGGGGCACAGATACGCAGTATTTT. Amino acids: CASSLGAGGTDTQYF. The variable domain in full, completed from reference TRBV7-9 and TRBJ2-3, reads DTGVSQNPRHKITKRGQNVTFRCDPISEHNRLYWYRQTLGQGPEFLTYFQNEAQLEKSRLLSDRFSAERPKGSFSTLEIQRTEQGDSAMYLCASSLGAGGTDTQYFGPGTRLTVL.

There are a few counts of this clonotype. The gene calls are TRBV4-2 and TRBJ2-3; D not resolved. The CDR3 covers 15 residues. Per the germline V gene, CDR1 is LGHNA and CDR2 is YNFKEQ. The germline V and J ends were trimmed by 1 base and 4 bases, with 12 bases remaining between them. CDR3 in amino acids: CASSQGPSAPDTQYF. DNA of the CDR3: TGTGCCAGCAGCCAAGGCCCATCGGCTCCAGATACGCAGTATTTT.

This clonotype was seen repeatedly, ten times or more. The chain couples TRBV7-9 to TRBJ1-1; perhaps TRBD1 as D (6 bases). The V end was cut by 1 base, the J end by 6 bases, with 12 bases between. Germline CDR1 and CDR2: SEHNR and FQNEAQ (reference sequence). The length of the CDR3 is 14 residues. The CDR3 protein is CASSLERGAAEAFF. The CDR3 nucleotides are TGTGCCAGCAGCTTAGAACGGGGGGCCGCTGAAGCTTTCTTT.

This chain uses TRBV28 with TRBJ2-3; no clear D gene. CDR1 is MDHEN and CDR2 is SYDVKM in the germline V gene. The CDR3 loop spans 11 amino acids. The ends were cut back, 3 bases at V and 5 bases at J, with 3 bases in the middle. For the CDR3, the DNA is TGTGCCAGCAGTTTGCAAGATACGCAGTATTTT. It codes for CASSLQDTQYF.

CDR3 region: CASSLAANQFYGYTF. For the CDR3, the DNA is TGTGCCAGCAGCTTAGCGGCCAACCAATTCTATGGCTACACCTTC. The rearrangement links TRBV7-2 to TRBJ1-2; D unresolved. Germline V gene data show CDR1 as SGHTA and CDR2 as FQGNSA. This CDR3 comprises 15 residues. Trimming removed 0 bases at V and 4 bases at J, with 12 bases between.

This clonotype was picked up many times. A read error may account for a junction end that differs from germline. The CDR3 reads CASSLGRVVPDF. CDR3 nucleotides: TGTGCCAGCAGTCTGGGACGGGTGGTCCCGGATTTT. This chain links TRBV27 with TRBJ1-5; TRBD1 might be the D (5 bases). The CDR3 runs 12 residues. Germline values: CDR1 MNHEY, CDR2 SMNVEV (reference sequence).

This chain uses TRBV5-1 with TRBJ1-2; D is unclear. The germline V gene has CDR1 SGHRS and CDR2 YFSETQ. V was cut by 0 bases and J by 3 bases, with 6 bases left in between. This CDR3 region has 13 residues. This CDR3 is CASSLEADYGYTF. As DNA, the CDR3 is TGCGCCAGCAGCTTGGAGGCAGACTATGGCTACACCTTC.

This chain uses TRBV20-1 with TRBJ2-3; 8 bases map to TRBD2. This CDR3 comprises 15 residues. In germline, CDR1 is DFQATT, CDR2 SNEGSKA (reference sequence). Losses at the gene ends were 5 bases for V and 4 bases for J; bases not matched to a gene: 11. Here the CDR3 DNA reads TGCAGTGCTCCACTAGCGGCTCCCCTCGCAGATACGCAGTATTTT. It specifies CSAPLAAPLADTQYF.

Ten or more counts support this clonotype. The CDR3 reads CASSGPREAGTGELFF. The CDR3, as DNA: TGTGCCAGCAGTGGCCCGCGGGAAGCGGGGACCGGGGAGCTGTTTTTT. The rearrangement links TRBV6-1 to TRBJ2-2; TRBD2 matches at 7 bases. This CDR3 spans 16 amino acids. CDR1 is MNHNS, CDR2 SASEGT, per germline. V trimming: 4 bases; J trimming: 5 bases; junction bases outside the gene matches: 10.

In its sample, this clonotype was seen many times. V gene TRBV7-6 combines with J gene TRBJ2-3; D remains ambiguous. CDR1 SGHVS and CDR2 FNYEAQ come from the germline V gene. The CDR3 consists of 12 residues. V lost 1 base and J 7 bases, leaving 6 bases between the germline ends. The CDR3 is CASSLDTNTQYF. The CDR3 nucleotides read TGTGCCAGCAGCTTAGACACGAATACGCAGTATTTT.

This clonotype was counted at least ten times. V gene TRBV7-3 combines with J gene TRBJ2-3; D may be TRBD1 or TRBD2 (5 bases each). Germline CDR1 reads SGHTA; CDR2 reads FQGTGA. V was pared by 5 bases and J by 6 bases, with 12 bases between. There are 13 residues in the CDR3. CDR3 sequence reads: CASSPLGTDTQYF. CDR3 in DNA: TGTGCCAGCAGCCCCCTAGGGACGGATACGCAGTATTTT.

The CDR3 loop reads CASSQVLGASTDTQYF. In DNA form, the CDR3 reads TGCGCCAGCAGCCAAGTACTGGGCGCTAGCACAGATACGCAGTATTTT. This sequence joins TRBV4-1 and TRBJ2-3; D remains unclear. This CDR3 has 16 amino acids. CDR1 is MGHRA, CDR2 YSYEKL, per germline. V gave up 1 base and J gave up 0 bases, with 11 bases separating them.

This clonotype occurred many times. V gene TRBV19 combines with J gene TRBJ2-7, with a possible D match to TRBD2 (6 bases). With 6 bases removed from V and 6 bases from J, the gap between germline ends came to 21 bases. Germline CDR1 is LNHDA and CDR2 is SQIVND (reference sequence). The CDR3 contains 15 residues. CDR3 sequence (DNA): TGTGCCAGTAGCCCCGGAGCACGGCGGGGCGGCGAGCAGTACTTC. This encodes CASSPGARRGGEQYF.

The chain is built from TRBV20-1 and TRBJ2-1, with 11 bases identical to TRBD2. From germline, CDR1 is DFQATT and CDR2 SNEGSKA (reference sequence). The CDR3 spans 16 residues. J gave up 9 bases and V 3 bases, and 13 bases lay outside the gene matches. CDR3 sequence reads: CSASAGTSGLQREQFF. In nucleotides, the CDR3 is TGCAGTGCTAGTGCAGGGACTAGCGGACTACAGCGTGAGCAGTTCTTC.

The sample holds many counts of this clonotype. The rearrangement links TRBV28 to TRBJ2-7; TRBD1 might be the D (6 bases). The CDR3 extends over 14 amino acids. V lost 3 bases and J lost 7, with 16 bases in between. Per germline, CDR1 MDHEN and CDR2 SYDVKM. CDR3 sequence: CASSFGHRVGEQYF. Here the CDR3 DNA reads TGTGCCAGCAGTTTTGGCCACAGGGTCGGGGAGCAGTACTTC.

The chain recombines TRBV28 with TRBJ2-7; 8 bases line up with TRBD2. This CDR3 is 15 amino acids long. Per germline, CDR1 MDHEN and CDR2 SYDVKM. The V segment lost 5 bases and the J segment 7 bases; nucleotides outside the gene matches: 13. The CDR3 here is CASSPTGTSPTEQYF. Written as DNA, the CDR3 is TGTGCCAGCAGTCCCACCGGGACTAGTCCTACGGAGCAGTACTTC.